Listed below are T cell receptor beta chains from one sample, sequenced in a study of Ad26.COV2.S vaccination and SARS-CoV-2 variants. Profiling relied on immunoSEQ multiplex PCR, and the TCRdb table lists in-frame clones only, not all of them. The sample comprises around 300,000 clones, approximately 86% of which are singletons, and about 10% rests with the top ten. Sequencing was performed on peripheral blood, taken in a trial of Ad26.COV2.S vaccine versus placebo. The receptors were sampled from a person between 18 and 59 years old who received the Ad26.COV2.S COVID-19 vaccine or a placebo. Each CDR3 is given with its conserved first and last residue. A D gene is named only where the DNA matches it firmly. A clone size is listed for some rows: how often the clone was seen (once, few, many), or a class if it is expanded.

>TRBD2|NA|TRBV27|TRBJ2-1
CASSLTLAGGEQFF
TGTGCCAGCAGTTTAACCCTAGCGGGAGGTGAGCAGTTCTTC
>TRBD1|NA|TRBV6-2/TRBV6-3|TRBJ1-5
CASSYGQGAANQPQHF
TGTGCCAGCAGTTACGGACAGGGGGCAGCCAATCAGCCCCAGCATTTT
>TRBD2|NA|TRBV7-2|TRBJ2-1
CASSLEGTRVDNEQFF
TGTGCCAGCAGCTTAGAAGGGACTAGGGTAGACAATGAGCAGTTCTTC
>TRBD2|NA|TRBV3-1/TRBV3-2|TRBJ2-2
CASSQAWTRTNTGELFF
TGTGCCAGCAGCCAAGCGTGGACTAGGACGAACACCGGGGAGCTGTTTTTT
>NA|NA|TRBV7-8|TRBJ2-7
CASSPQGGLLYEQYF
TGTGCCAGCAGCCCACAGGGTGGCCTCCTCTACGAGCAGTACTTC
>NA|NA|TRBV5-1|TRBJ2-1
CASSFFPQGYNEQFF
TGCGCCAGCAGCTTTTTCCCACAGGGTTACAATGAGCAGTTCTTC
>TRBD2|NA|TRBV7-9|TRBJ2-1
CASSLPTSGSSSYNEQFF
TGTGCCAGCAGCTTACCCACTAGCGGGAGTTCCTCCTACAATGAGCAGTTCTTC
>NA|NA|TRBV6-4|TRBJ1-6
CASSADGRNSPLHF
TGTGCCAGCAGCGCGGACGGGAGGAATTCACCCCTCCACTTT
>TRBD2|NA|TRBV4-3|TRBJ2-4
CASSQDLTSGGTLAKNIQYF
TGCGCCAGCAGCCAAGATCTAACTAGCGGGGGGACCCTAGCCAAAAACATTCAGTACTTC
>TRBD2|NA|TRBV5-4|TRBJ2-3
CASSLEREPTDTQYF
TGTGCCAGCAGCTTGGAGCGGGAGCCCACAGATACGCAGTATTTT
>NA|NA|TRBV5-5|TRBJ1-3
CASSPGGAAGNTIYF
TGTGCCAGCAGCCCGGGGGGCGCCGCTGGAAACACCATATATTTT
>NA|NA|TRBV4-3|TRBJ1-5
CASSQDYHQPQHF
TGCGCCAGCAGCCAAGACTACCATCAGCCCCAGCATTTT
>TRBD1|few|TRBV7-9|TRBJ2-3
CASSFRQGHTDTQYF
TGTGCCAGCAGCTTTCGACAGGGGCACACAGATACGCAGTATTTT
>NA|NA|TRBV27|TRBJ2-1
CASSLLGGRSYNEQFF
TGTGCCAGCAGTTTGCTAGGCGGACGCTCCTACAATGAGCAGTTCTTC
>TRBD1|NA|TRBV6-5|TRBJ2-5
CASSLTGGQETQYF
TGTGCCAGCAGTCTGACAGGGGGCCAAGAGACCCAGTACTTC
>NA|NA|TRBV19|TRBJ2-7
CASSLLLGFSYEQYF
TGTGCCAGTAGTCTTCTGCTGGGGTTCTCCTACGAGCAGTACTTC
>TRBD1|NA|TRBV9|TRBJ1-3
CASSVALGTGGNTIYF
TGTGCCAGCAGCGTAGCCCTTGGGACAGGGGGGAACACCATATATTTT
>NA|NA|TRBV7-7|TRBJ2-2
CASSPGENTGELFF
TGTGCTAGCAGCCCAGGGGAGAACACCGGGGAGCTGTTTTTT
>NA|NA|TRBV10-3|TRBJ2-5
CAISESGSQETQYF
TGTGCCATCAGTGAGTCTGGCAGTCAAGAGACCCAGTACTTC
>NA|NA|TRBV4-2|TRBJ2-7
CASSQDQRGGAYEQYF
TGTGCCAGCAGCCAAGATCAGAGGGGTGGTGCGTACGAGCAGTACTTC
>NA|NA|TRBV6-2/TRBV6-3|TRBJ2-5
CASSWSSLKTQYF
TGTGCCAGCAGTTGGAGCTCCCTAAAGACCCAGTACTTC
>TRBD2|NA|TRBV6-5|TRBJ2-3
CASKRDTDTQYF
TGTGCCAGCAAGCGGGACACAGATACGCAGTATTTT
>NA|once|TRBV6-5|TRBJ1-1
CASSSDQGTEAFF
TGTGCCAGCAGTTCCGACCAGGGGACTGAAGCTTTCTTT
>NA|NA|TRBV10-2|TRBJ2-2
CASSVRRLDTGELFF
TGCGCCAGCAGTGTAAGGAGATTGGACACCGGGGAGCTGTTTTTT
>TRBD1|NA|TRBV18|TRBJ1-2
CASSPRDSNYGYTF
TGTGCCAGCTCACCTCGGGACAGCAACTATGGCTACACCTTC
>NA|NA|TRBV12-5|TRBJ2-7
CASWDEQYF
TGTGCTAGCTGGGACGAGCAGTACTTC
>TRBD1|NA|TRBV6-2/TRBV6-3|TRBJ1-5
CASSSTGYYQPQHF
TGTGCCAGCAGTTCGACAGGGTATTATCAGCCCCAGCATTTT
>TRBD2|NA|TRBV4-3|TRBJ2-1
CASSQERGGMDEQFF
TGCGCCAGCAGCCAAGAAAGGGGAGGGATGGATGAGCAGTTCTTC
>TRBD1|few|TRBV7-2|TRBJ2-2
CASSSRYRGTTGELFF
TGTGCCAGCAGCTCCCGGTACAGGGGGACCACCGGGGAGCTGTTTTTT
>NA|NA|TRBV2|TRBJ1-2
CASSPTGNRGGYTF
TGTGCCAGCAGTCCAACAGGGAACCGGGGTGGCTACACCTTC
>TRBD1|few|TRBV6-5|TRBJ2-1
CASSYDRGNEQFF
TGTGCCAGCAGTTACGACAGGGGAAATGAGCAGTTCTTC
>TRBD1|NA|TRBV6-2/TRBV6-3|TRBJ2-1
CASSSAGGEQFF
TGTGCCAGCAGCTCCGCAGGGGGTGAGCAGTTCTTC
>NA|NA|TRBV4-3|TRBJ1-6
CASSLGGPPLHF
TGCGCCAGCAGCCTGGGGGGACCCCCCCTCCACTTT
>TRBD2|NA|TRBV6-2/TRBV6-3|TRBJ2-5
CASSYWASGDQETQYF
TGTGCCAGCAGTTACTGGGCTAGCGGGGACCAAGAGACCCAGTACTTC
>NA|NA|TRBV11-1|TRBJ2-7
CASSLFVGHSYEQYF
TGTGCCAGCAGCTTATTTGTCGGACACTCCTACGAGCAGTACTTC
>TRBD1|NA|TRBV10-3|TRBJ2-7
CATGGQGAYEQYF
TGTGCCACGGGCGGTCAGGGGGCCTACGAGCAGTACTTC
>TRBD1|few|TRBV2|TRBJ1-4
CATDREDEKLFF
TGTGCCACAGACAGGGAGGATGAAAAACTGTTTTTT
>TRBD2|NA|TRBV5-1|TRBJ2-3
CASSLGLAGAEWLLGTQYF
TGCGCCAGCAGCTTGGGACTAGCGGGAGCTGAGTGGCTGTTGGGAACGCAGTATTTT
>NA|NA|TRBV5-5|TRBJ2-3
CASSSSGFRVPAGTQYF
TGTGCCAGCAGCTCCTCCGGGTTCAGGGTCCCCGCGGGGACGCAGTATTTT
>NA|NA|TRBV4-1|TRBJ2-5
CASSDIGGTYGETQYF
TGCGCCAGCAGCGACATTGGGGGAACCTATGGAGAGACCCAGTACTTC
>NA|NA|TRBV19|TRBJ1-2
CASSIIGGGVSGYTF
TGTGCCAGTAGTATTATCGGAGGAGGGGTGAGCGGCTACACCTTC
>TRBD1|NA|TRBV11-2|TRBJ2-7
CASSGGGQGYEQYF
TGTGCCAGCAGCGGAGGGGGACAGGGCTACGAGCAGTACTTC
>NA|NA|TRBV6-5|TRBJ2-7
CATSLSSYEQYF
TGTGCCACCTCACTCTCCTCCTACGAGCAGTACTTC
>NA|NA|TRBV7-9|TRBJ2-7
CASSLSTVTYEQYF
TGTGCCAGCAGCTTAAGTACGGTAACCTACGAGCAGTACTTC
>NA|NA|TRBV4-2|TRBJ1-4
CASSQDRGREKLFF
TGTGCCAGCAGCCAAGATCGGGGTCGGGAAAAACTGTTTTTT
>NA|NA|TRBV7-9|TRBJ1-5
CASSPVGSGNQPQHF
TGTGCCAGCAGCCCTGTGGGGTCGGGCAATCAGCCCCAGCATTTT
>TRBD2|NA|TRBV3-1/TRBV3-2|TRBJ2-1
CASSQEVLAGSGNEQFF
TGTGCCAGCAGCCAAGAAGTACTAGCGGGGTCAGGGAATGAGCAGTTCTTC
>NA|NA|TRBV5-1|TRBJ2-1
CASSLEGNEQFF
TGCGCCAGCAGCTTGGAGGGGAATGAGCAGTTCTTC
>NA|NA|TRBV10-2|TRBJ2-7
CASSVSGPYEQYF
TGCGCCAGCAGTGTATCAGGGCCGTACGAGCAGTACTTC
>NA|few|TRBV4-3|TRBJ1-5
CASSQDLRGGNQPQHF
TGCGCCAGCAGCCAAGATCTGAGGGGTGGGAATCAGCCCCAGCATTTT